In this sample, the clone carrying this T cell receptor beta chain turned up once. Its target is unknown. This table comes from immunoSEQ multiplex PCR, and its TCRdb copy is limited to in-frame clones, with some not included. The data contain approximately 30,000 clones, around 80% of them singletons. This record comes from a study of T cells in narcolepsy. Study overall: Patients with NT1 or NT2 and healthy control donors were enrolled. Broader study findings: Reportedly, autoreactive clonotypes were serially detected in patients' blood but not controls'. Autoreactive HCRT-specific and TRIB2-specific clonotypes were marked in same-patient CSF-versus-blood CD4+ comparisons.

Sequencing was performed on memory (CD45RA-) CD4+ T cells from blood. The receptor comes from a human donor in good health.

The DNA of the CDR3 is TGCGCCAGCGGCAAACCGGGACAGGGTTACGAGCAGTACTTC. Protein sequence: CASGKPGQGYEQYF. The chain recombines TRBV5-1 with TRBJ2-7, with 9 nucleotides matching TRBD1. The ends lost 7 bases at V and 4 bases at J; junction bases unmatched: 9. CDR1 and CDR2 (germline): SGHRS, YFSETQ. There are 14 residues in the CDR3. The full variable domain, in which reference TRBV5-1 and TRBJ2-7 provide the parts outside the CDR3, is KAGVTQTPRYLIKTRGQQVTLSCSPISGHRSVSWYQQTPGQGLQFLFEYFSETQRNKGNFPGRFSGRQFSNSRSEMNVSTLELGDSALYLCASGKPGQGYEQYFGPGTRLTVT.